This T cell receptor beta chain derives from a study of tumor and adjacent non-tumor tissue in lung cancer. About the study: The cohort had around eleven adenocarcinoma, a couple of squamous cell and 1 small cell patients.

No cell sorting was done before RNA was extracted from the tissue. More than 3 cm separated this lung sample from the edge of the tumor. Newly diagnosed lung cancer patients had thoracic surgery in China, August–late 2014, without prior chemotherapy. Points from the study as a whole: Tumor tissue had significantly higher TCR diversity than normal lung. Top 100 clones took a larger repertoire share in normal lung.

The library came from three nested PCR rounds adapted from ARM-PCR protocols. A single record per CDR3 protein comes from TCRdb applying MiXCR to the multiplex PCR reads. Here the sample spans almost 75,000 distinct CDR3 sequences, around 70% being singletons. Details on this clonotype: Its antigen is undetermined.

This CDR3 has 16 amino acids. Germline V lookup: CDR1 MDHEN, CDR2 SYDVKM. J gave up 4 bases and V 4 bases, and 7 bases lay outside the gene matches. The TCR was taken from a woman in her forties or fifties with non-small cell lung cancer. The chain recombines TRBV28 with TRBJ2-7; 13 bases are a match to TRBD2. The specimen was distant non-tumor lung tissue. CDR3 in amino acids: CASSSGLAGVQYEQYF. CDR3 nucleotide sequence: TGTGCCAGCAGTTCCGGACTAGCGGGAGTTCAGTACGAGCAGTACTTC.